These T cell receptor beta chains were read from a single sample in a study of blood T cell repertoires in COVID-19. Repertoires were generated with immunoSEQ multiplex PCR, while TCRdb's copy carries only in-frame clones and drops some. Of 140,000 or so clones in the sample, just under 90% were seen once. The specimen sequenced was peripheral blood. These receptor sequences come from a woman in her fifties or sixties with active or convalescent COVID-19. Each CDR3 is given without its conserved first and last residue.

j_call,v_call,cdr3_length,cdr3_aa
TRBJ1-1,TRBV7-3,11,ASARQGNTEAF
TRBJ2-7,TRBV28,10,ASSFIAREQY
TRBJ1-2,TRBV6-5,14,ASSYSGQGANYGYT
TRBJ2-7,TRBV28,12,ASRTQGARYEQY
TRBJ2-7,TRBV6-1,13,ASSEARGSPRGQY
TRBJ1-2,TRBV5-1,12,ASSPDRGGDGYT
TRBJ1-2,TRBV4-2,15,ASSQAEGQQGLDGYT
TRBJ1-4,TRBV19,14,ASRSGEVRTNEKLF
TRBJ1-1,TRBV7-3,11,ASSMGQNTEAF
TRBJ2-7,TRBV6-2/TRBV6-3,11,ASSYGPHYEQY
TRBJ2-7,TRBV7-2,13,ASSLGGTSPYEQY
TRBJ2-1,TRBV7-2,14,ASSATGGANDNEQF
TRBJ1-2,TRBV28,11,ASSFSQGYGYT
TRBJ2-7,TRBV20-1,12,SASMLGANYEQY
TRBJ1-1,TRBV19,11,ASRPQGGVGAF
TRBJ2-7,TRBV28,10,ASSWTVYELY
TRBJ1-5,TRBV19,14,ASSTKTGGRNQPQH
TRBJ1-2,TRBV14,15,ASSLDRGVPPNYGYT
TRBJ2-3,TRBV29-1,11,SVGAGGRDTQY
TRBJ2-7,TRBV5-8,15,ASSLNSDRIYSYEQY
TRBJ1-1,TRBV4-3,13,ASSQVTTGSTEAF
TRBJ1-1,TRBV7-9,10,SKGEMNTEAF
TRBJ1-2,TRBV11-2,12,ASSPSRQGGGYT
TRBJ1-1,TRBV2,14,ASWSRPGGRDTEAF
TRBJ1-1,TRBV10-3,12,AISDRGGNTEAF
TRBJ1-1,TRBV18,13,ASSPPRTTNTEAF
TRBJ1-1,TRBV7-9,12,ASSFAGGNTEAF
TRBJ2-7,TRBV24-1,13,ATSDDRTSGSEQY
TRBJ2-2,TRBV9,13,ASSVQGLDTGELF
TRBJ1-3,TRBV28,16,ASSLPFPEHKSGNTIY
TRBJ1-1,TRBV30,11,AWSVTVNTEAF
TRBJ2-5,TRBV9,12,ASSVDLRGETQY
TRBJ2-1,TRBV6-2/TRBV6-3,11,ASSYGGYNEQF
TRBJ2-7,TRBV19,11,ASSPFKAGEQY
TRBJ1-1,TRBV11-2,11,ASSLSGGTEAF
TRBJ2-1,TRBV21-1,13,ASSISGRGADEQF
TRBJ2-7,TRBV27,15,ASSASPSEPSSYEQY
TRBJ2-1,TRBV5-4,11,ASSTRGRNEQF
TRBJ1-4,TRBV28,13,ASSTSPGTSEKLF
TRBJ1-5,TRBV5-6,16,ASSLAAPGWLGNQPQH
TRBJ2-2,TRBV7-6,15,ASSERQATARTGELF
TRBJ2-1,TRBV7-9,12,ASSSRGGDNEQF
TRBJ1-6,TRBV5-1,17,ASSLRVQTETSYNSPLH
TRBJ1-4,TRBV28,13,ASSFYNRRSEKLF
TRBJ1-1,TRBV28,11,ASTWGQNTEAF
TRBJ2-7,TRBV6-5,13,ASTNLQGVPYEQY
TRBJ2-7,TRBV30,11,ACLPQGTYEQY
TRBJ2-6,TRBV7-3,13,ASRFTGAGANVLT
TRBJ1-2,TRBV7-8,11,ASSFQGTYGYT
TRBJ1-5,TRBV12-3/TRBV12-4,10,ASSSGVQPQH
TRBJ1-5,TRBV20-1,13,SASLRTGENQPQH
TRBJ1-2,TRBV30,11,AWSFRGAHGYT
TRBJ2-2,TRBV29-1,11,SVGSGNTGELF
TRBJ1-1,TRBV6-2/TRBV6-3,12,ASSRGTGDTEAF